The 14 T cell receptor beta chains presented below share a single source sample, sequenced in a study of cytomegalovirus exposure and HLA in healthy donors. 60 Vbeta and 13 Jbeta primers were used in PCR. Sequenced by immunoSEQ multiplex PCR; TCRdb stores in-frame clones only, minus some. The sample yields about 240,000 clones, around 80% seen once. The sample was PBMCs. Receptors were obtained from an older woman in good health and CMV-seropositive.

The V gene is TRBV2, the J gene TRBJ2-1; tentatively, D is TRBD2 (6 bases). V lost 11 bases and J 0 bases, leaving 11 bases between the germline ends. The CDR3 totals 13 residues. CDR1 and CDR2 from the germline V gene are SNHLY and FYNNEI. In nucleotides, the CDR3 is TGTGCCGGCGGGACCCTCTCCTACAATGAGCAGTTCTTC. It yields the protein CAGGTLSYNEQFF.

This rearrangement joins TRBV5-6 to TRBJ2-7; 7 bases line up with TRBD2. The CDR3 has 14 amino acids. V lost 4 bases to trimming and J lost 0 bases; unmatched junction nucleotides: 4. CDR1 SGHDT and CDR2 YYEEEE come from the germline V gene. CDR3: CASSPRGVSYEQYF. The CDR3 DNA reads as TGTGCCAGCAGCCCCCGGGGGGTCTCCTACGAGCAGTACTTC.

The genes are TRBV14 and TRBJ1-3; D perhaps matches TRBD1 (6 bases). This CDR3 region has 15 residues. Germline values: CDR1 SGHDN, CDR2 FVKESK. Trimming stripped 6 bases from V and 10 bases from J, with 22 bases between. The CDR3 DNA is TGTGCCAGCAGTCCCCCGGGACATGCCCCAGGAACCATATATTTT. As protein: CASSPPGHAPGTIYF.

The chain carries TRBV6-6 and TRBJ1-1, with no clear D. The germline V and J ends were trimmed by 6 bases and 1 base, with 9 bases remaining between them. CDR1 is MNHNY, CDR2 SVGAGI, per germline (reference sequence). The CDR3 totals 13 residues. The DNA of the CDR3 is TGTGCCAGCAGCCATAAGCCGAACACTGAAGCTTTCTTT. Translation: CASSHKPNTEAFF.

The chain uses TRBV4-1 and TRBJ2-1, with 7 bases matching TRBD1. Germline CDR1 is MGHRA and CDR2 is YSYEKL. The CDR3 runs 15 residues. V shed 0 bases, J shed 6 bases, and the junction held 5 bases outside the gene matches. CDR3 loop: CASSQETGQVNEQFF. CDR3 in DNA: TGCGCCAGCAGCCAAGAAACAGGACAGGTCAATGAGCAGTTCTTC.

CDR3 sequence (DNA): TGTGCCAGCGTTAATAAAGGGGGACAGGGGGCTATGTGGGGTGAAAAACTGTTTTTT. As protein: CASVNKGGQGAMWGEKLFF. The rearrangement joins TRBV28 to TRBJ1-4, with TRBD1 identical over 12 bases. There are 19 residues in the CDR3. Trimming at V came to 8 bases and at J to 7 bases, leaving 20 bases not matched to a gene. Germline-derived CDR1 and CDR2 are MDHEN and SYDVKM.

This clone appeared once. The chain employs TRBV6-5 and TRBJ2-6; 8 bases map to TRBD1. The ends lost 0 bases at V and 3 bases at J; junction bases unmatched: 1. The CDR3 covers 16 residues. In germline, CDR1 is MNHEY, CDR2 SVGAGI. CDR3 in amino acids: CASSYSTGVGANVLTF. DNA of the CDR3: TGTGCCAGCAGTTACTCGACAGGGGTTGGGGCCAACGTCCTGACTTTC.

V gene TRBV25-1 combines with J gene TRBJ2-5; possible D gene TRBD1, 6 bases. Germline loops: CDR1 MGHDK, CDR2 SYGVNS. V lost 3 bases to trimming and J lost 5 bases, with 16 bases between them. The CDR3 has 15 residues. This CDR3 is CASSDGRGSWETQYF. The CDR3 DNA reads TGTGCCAGCAGTGACGGCAGGGGAAGCTGGGAGACCCAGTACTTC.

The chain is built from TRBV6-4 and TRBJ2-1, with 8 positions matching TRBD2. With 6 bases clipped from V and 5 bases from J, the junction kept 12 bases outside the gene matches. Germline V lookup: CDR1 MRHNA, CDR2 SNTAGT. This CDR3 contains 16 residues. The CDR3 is CASSGTRARDHNEQFF. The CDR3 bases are TGTGCCAGCAGCGGGACTAGGGCACGAGACCACAATGAGCAGTTCTTC.

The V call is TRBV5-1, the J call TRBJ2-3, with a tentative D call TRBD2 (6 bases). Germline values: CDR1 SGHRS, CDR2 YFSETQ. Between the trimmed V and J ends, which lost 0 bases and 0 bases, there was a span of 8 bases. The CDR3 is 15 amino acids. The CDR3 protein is CASSLVAGSTDTQYF. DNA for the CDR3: TGCGCCAGCAGCTTGGTGGCGGGAAGCACAGATACGCAGTATTTT.

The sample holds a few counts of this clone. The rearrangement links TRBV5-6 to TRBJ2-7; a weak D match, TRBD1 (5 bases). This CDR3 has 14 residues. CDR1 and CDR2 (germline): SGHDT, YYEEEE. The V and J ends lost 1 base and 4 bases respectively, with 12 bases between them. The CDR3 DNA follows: TGTGCCAGCAGCTTGAATCAGGGTTCGTACGAGCAGTACTTC. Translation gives CASSLNQGSYEQYF.

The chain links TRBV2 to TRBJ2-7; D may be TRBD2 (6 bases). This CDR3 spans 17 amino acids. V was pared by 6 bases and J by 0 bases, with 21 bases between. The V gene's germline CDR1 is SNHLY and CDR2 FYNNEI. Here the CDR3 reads CASSSSGLARPSYEQYF. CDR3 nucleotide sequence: TGTGCCAGCAGCAGTTCGGGGCTAGCGAGACCCTCCTACGAGCAGTACTTC.

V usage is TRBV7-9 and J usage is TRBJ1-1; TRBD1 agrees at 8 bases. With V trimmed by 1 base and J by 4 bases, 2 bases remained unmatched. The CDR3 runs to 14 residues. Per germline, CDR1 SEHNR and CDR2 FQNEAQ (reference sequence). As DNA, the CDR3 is TGTGCCAGCAGCTTAGTACAGGGGGGCACTGAAGCTTTCTTT. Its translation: CASSLVQGGTEAFF.

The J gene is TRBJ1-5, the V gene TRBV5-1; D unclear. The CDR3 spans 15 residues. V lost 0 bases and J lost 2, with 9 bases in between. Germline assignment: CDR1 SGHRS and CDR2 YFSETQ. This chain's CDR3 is CASSLGGIGNQPQHF. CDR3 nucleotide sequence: TGCGCCAGCAGCTTGGGAGGGATCGGCAATCAGCCCCAGCATTTT. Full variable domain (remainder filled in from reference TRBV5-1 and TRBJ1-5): KAGVTQTPRYLIKTRGQQVTLSCSPISGHRSVSWYQQTPGQGLQFLFEYFSETQRNKGNFPGRFSGRQFSNSRSEMNVSTLELGDSALYLCASSLGGIGNQPQHFGDGTRLSIL.